This T cell receptor beta chain came from a study of blood T cell repertoires in COVID-19. Background on the study: Material from acute and convalescent COVID-19 was sourced from the United States, Italy and Spain.

The data were produced by immunoSEQ multiplex PCR, yet TCRdb's version contains in-frame clones alone and is incomplete. The repertoire has approximately 290,000 clones, approximately 85% of them found once; the top ten carry roughly 0.87%. The CDR3 is 19 residues long. Germline V gene lookup returns CDR1 GTSNPN and CDR2 SVGIG (reference sequence). V was pared by 5 bases and J by 0 bases, with 11 bases of the junction left unmatched. The rearrangement joins TRBV30 to TRBJ2-1; TRBD2 matches at 15 bases. The source material was peripheral blood. The clonotype was recovered from a human donor with COVID-19, enrolled during active disease. The donor label of this sample is uncertain. The CDR3 DNA is TGTGCCTGGGCCGTGGGACTAGCGGGAGGAACATACTCCTACAATGAGCAGTTCTTC. This encodes CAWAVGLAGGTYSYNEQFF.